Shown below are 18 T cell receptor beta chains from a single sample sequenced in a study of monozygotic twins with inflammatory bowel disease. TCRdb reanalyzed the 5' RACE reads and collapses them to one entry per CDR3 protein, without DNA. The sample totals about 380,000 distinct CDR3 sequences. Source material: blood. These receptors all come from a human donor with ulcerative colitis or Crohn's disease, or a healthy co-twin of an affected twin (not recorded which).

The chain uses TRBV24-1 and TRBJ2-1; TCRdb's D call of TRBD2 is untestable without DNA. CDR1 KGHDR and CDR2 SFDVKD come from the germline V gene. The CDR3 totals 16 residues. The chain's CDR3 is CATSETNKGDSGRQFF.

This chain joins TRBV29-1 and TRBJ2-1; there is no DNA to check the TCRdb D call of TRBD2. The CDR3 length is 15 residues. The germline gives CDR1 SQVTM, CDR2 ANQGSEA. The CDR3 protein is CSVEGGRGNYNEQFF.

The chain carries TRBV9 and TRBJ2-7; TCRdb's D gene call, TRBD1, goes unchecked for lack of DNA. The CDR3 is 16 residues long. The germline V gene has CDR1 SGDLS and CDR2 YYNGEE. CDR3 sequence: CASSVLTGTPTYEQYF.

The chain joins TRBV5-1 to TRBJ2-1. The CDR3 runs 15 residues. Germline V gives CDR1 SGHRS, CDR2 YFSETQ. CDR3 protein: CASSLRPGPYNEQFF. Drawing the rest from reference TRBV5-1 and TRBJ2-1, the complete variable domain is KAGVTQTPRYLIKTRGQQVTLSCSPISGHRSVSWYQQTPGQGLQFLFEYFSETQRNKGNFPGRFSGRQFSNSRSEMNVSTLELGDSALYLCASSLRPGPYNEQFFGPGTRLTVL.

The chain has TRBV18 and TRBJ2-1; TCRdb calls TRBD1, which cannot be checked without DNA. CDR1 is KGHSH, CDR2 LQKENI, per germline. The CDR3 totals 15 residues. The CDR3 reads CASSPPGGPDNEQFF.

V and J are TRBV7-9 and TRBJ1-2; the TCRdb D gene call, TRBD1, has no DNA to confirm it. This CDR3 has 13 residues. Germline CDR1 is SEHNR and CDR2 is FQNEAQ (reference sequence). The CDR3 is CASSPDSAEGYTF.

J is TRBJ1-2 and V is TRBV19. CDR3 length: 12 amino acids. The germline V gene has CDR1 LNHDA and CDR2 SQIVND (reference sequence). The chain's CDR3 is CASSVDGYGYTF.

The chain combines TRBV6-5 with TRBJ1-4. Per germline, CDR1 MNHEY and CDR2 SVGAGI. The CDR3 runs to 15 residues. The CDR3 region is CASSWSGRAVEKLFF.

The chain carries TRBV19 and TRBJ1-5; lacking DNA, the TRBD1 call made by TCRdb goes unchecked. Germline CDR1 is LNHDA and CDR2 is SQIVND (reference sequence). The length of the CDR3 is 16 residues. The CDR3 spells CASSTRDRDFNQPQHF.

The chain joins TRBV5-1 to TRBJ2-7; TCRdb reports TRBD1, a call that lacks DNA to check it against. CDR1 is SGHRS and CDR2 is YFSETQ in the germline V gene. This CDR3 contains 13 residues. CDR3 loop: CASSPDRLQEQYF.

The CDR3 is CASSPGQTYNEQFF. This chain uses TRBV12-5 with TRBJ2-1; the D gene TCRdb calls, TRBD1, cannot be checked with no DNA. Germline CDR1 and CDR2: LGHNT and FRNRAP. The CDR3 contains 14 residues.

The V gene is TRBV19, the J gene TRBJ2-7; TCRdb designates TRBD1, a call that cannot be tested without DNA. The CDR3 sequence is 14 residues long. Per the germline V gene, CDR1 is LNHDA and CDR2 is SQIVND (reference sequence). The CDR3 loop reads CASSHGTGVYEQYF.

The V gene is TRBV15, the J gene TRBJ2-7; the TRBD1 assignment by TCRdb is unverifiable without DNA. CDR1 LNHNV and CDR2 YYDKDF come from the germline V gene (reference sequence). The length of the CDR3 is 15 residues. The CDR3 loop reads CASSRAETGVDEQYF.

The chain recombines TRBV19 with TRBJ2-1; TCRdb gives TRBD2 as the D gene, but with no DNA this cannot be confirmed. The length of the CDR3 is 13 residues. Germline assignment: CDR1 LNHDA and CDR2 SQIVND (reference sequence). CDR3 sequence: CASSRTSRYEQFF.

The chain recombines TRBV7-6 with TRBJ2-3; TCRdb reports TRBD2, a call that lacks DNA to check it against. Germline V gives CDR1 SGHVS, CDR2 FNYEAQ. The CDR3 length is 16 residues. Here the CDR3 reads CASSSRLAGGTDTQYF.

CDR3 protein: CASSQESAGGNNEQFF. The V and J genes are TRBV3-1 and TRBJ2-1; there is no DNA to check the TCRdb D call of TRBD2. This CDR3 region has 16 residues. Looked up from germline, CDR1 is LGHDT and CDR2 is YNNKEL (reference sequence).

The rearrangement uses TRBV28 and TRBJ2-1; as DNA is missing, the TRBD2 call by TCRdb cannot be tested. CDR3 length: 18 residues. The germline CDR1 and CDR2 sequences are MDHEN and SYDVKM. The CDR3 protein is CASSLPFQRGGSYNEQFF. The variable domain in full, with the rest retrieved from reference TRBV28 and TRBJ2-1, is DVKVTQSSRYLVKRTGEKVFLECVQDMDHENMFWYRQDPGLGLRLIYFSYDVKMKEKGDIPEGYSVSREKKERFSLILESASTNQTSMYLCASSLPFQRGGSYNEQFFGPGTRLTVL.

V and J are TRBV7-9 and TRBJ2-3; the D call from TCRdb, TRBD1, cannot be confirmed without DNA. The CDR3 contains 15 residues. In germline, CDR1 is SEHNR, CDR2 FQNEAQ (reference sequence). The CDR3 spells CASSLETGYPNTQYF.